The clone carrying this T cell receptor (beta chain) was observed many times. Antigen unknown. This specimen comes from a study of breast tumors, draining lymph nodes, adjacent tissues. Samples came from axillary lymph nodes draining the breast cancer. TCRdb reprocessed the multiplex PCR reads with MiXCR, giving one entry per CDR3 protein. This sample yields some 170,000 distinct CDR3 sequences, of which 33% are seen a single time; around 4% belongs to the top ten. The V end was cut by 0 bases, the J end by 6 bases, with 10 bases between. The CDR3 has 14 amino acids. The germline gives CDR1 SGDLS, CDR2 YYNGEE. Study outcomes and limitations: Luminal-like breast cancer showed significantly greater tumor-nontumor repertoire similarity than basal-like breast cancer did.

The origin of this receptor is a female donor with breast cancer. Some clones in this sample may be carry-over from other donors' samples. The chain carries TRBV9 and TRBJ1-5; D is uncertain. Sequenced input: axillary lymph node tissue. The chain's CDR3 is CASSVGGSGQPQHF. CDR3 bases: TGTGCCAGCAGCGTAGGCGGGTCGGGTCAGCCCCAGCATTTT.